A selection of T cell receptor beta chains follows, all from one sample in a study of blood T cells in healthy people across ages. TCRdb passed the 5' RACE reads through MiXCR, listing each CDR3 protein once. Of around 790,000 distinct CDR3 sequences in the sample, approximately 44% were seen once. The sample taken for sequencing was blood. The receptors stem from a man in his 60s in good health. Both conserved end residues are part of each CDR3. Each record gives: clone size, D gene, V gene, J gene, CDR3 protein, CDR3 DNA. The D gene is left open where the match is weak. Only part of the rows carry a size: once, few, many, or a class if the clone is expanded.

>-|-|TRBV12-5|TRBJ2-1
CASGLGTVRDEQFF
TGTGCTAGTGGTCTGGGGACTGTTCGCGATGAGCAGTTCTTC
>few|-|TRBV20-1|TRBJ2-5
CSAQRDGETQYF
TGCAGTGCCCAAAGGGACGGGGAGACCCAGTACTTC
>few|TRBD2|TRBV20-1|TRBJ2-3
CSAERGGPDTQYF
TGCAGTGCTGAGCGGGGGGGCCCAGATACGCAGTATTTT
>few|-|TRBV20-1|TRBJ2-1
CSASWDGLGNEQFF
TGCAGTGCTAGTTGGGACGGCCTTGGGAATGAGCAGTTCTTC
>-|-|TRBV12-3/TRBV12-4|TRBJ2-1
CASSLMGNEQFF
TGTGCCAGCAGTTTGATGGGTAATGAGCAGTTCTTC
>-|-|TRBV5-6|TRBJ1-5
CASSFAGANQPQHF
TGTGCCAGCAGCTTCGCAGGTGCTAATCAGCCCCAGCATTTT
>-|-|TRBV7-2|TRBJ1-2
CASSLLLYYGYTF
TGTGCCAGCAGCTTACTGCTTTATTATGGCTACACCTTC
>-|-|TRBV7-9|TRBJ2-5
CASSVSIGAETQYF
TGTGCCAGCAGCGTAAGTATTGGCGCGGAGACCCAGTACTTC
>-|-|TRBV10-3|TRBJ2-2
CAISPRGGPITGELFF
TGTGCCATCAGTCCACGTGGGGGGCCTATCACCGGGGAGCTGTTTTTT
>-|-|TRBV6-1|TRBJ2-7
CASGDRGQEQYF
TGTGCCAGCGGAGACCGGGGCCAGGAGCAGTACTTC
>-|-|TRBV3-1|TRBJ2-5
CASSQEGAYQETQYF
TGTGCCAGCAGCCAAGAAGGGGCCTACCAAGAGACCCAGTACTTC
>-|-|TRBV30|TRBJ2-1
CACSYNEQFF
TGTGCCTGTTCCTACAATGAGCAGTTCTTC
>many|-|TRBV5-1|TRBJ2-1
CASSLVRGAHEQFF
TGCGCCAGCAGCTTGGTTCGTGGGGCCCATGAGCAGTTCTTC
>-|TRBD1|TRBV9|TRBJ1-1
CASSVGGTVNTEAFF
TGTGCCAGCAGCGTAGGTGGGACAGTGAACACTGAAGCTTTCTTT
>many|-|TRBV4-1|TRBJ2-7
CASSQAAAGAVYEQYF
TGCGCCAGCAGCCAAGCGGCGGCAGGAGCAGTTTACGAGCAGTACTTC
>few|-|TRBV5-1|TRBJ2-6
CASSWRFGGANVLTF
TGCGCCAGCAGCTGGAGGTTTGGAGGGGCCAACGTCCTGACTTTC
>once|TRBD1|TRBV4-2|TRBJ1-4
CASSQTGQGGGTTNEKLFF
TGTGCCAGCAGCCAAACTGGACAGGGGGGAGGGACGACTAATGAAAAACTGTTTTTT
>many|-|TRBV15|TRBJ2-7
CATSRDRGEQYF
TGTGCCACCAGCAGAGATCGGGGAGAGCAGTACTTC
>-|TRBD1|TRBV3-1|TRBJ1-1
CASSQSDREEAFF
TGTGCCAGCAGCCAATCGGACAGGGAAGAAGCTTTCTTT
>-|-|TRBV20-1|TRBJ1-6
CSARFGGGNSPLHF
TGCAGTGCTAGGTTCGGGGGTGGTAATTCACCCCTCCACTTT
>-|TRBD1|TRBV4-1|TRBJ2-7
CASSQRGTGSSYEQYF
TGCGCCAGCAGCCAAAGAGGGACAGGGTCTTCCTACGAGCAGTACTTC
>-|TRBD2|TRBV20-1|TRBJ2-3
CSARRAGGTDTQYF
TGCAGTGCTAGAAGGGCGGGGGGCACAGATACGCAGTATTTT
>few|TRBD1|TRBV27|TRBJ1-2
CASSSVRDSPNYGYTF
TGTGCCAGCAGTTCTGTAAGGGACAGCCCTAACTATGGCTACACCTTC
>-|TRBD2|TRBV7-6|TRBJ2-3
CASSKGTSGITDTQYF
TGTGCCAGCAGCAAAGGGACTAGCGGGATAACAGATACGCAGTATTTT